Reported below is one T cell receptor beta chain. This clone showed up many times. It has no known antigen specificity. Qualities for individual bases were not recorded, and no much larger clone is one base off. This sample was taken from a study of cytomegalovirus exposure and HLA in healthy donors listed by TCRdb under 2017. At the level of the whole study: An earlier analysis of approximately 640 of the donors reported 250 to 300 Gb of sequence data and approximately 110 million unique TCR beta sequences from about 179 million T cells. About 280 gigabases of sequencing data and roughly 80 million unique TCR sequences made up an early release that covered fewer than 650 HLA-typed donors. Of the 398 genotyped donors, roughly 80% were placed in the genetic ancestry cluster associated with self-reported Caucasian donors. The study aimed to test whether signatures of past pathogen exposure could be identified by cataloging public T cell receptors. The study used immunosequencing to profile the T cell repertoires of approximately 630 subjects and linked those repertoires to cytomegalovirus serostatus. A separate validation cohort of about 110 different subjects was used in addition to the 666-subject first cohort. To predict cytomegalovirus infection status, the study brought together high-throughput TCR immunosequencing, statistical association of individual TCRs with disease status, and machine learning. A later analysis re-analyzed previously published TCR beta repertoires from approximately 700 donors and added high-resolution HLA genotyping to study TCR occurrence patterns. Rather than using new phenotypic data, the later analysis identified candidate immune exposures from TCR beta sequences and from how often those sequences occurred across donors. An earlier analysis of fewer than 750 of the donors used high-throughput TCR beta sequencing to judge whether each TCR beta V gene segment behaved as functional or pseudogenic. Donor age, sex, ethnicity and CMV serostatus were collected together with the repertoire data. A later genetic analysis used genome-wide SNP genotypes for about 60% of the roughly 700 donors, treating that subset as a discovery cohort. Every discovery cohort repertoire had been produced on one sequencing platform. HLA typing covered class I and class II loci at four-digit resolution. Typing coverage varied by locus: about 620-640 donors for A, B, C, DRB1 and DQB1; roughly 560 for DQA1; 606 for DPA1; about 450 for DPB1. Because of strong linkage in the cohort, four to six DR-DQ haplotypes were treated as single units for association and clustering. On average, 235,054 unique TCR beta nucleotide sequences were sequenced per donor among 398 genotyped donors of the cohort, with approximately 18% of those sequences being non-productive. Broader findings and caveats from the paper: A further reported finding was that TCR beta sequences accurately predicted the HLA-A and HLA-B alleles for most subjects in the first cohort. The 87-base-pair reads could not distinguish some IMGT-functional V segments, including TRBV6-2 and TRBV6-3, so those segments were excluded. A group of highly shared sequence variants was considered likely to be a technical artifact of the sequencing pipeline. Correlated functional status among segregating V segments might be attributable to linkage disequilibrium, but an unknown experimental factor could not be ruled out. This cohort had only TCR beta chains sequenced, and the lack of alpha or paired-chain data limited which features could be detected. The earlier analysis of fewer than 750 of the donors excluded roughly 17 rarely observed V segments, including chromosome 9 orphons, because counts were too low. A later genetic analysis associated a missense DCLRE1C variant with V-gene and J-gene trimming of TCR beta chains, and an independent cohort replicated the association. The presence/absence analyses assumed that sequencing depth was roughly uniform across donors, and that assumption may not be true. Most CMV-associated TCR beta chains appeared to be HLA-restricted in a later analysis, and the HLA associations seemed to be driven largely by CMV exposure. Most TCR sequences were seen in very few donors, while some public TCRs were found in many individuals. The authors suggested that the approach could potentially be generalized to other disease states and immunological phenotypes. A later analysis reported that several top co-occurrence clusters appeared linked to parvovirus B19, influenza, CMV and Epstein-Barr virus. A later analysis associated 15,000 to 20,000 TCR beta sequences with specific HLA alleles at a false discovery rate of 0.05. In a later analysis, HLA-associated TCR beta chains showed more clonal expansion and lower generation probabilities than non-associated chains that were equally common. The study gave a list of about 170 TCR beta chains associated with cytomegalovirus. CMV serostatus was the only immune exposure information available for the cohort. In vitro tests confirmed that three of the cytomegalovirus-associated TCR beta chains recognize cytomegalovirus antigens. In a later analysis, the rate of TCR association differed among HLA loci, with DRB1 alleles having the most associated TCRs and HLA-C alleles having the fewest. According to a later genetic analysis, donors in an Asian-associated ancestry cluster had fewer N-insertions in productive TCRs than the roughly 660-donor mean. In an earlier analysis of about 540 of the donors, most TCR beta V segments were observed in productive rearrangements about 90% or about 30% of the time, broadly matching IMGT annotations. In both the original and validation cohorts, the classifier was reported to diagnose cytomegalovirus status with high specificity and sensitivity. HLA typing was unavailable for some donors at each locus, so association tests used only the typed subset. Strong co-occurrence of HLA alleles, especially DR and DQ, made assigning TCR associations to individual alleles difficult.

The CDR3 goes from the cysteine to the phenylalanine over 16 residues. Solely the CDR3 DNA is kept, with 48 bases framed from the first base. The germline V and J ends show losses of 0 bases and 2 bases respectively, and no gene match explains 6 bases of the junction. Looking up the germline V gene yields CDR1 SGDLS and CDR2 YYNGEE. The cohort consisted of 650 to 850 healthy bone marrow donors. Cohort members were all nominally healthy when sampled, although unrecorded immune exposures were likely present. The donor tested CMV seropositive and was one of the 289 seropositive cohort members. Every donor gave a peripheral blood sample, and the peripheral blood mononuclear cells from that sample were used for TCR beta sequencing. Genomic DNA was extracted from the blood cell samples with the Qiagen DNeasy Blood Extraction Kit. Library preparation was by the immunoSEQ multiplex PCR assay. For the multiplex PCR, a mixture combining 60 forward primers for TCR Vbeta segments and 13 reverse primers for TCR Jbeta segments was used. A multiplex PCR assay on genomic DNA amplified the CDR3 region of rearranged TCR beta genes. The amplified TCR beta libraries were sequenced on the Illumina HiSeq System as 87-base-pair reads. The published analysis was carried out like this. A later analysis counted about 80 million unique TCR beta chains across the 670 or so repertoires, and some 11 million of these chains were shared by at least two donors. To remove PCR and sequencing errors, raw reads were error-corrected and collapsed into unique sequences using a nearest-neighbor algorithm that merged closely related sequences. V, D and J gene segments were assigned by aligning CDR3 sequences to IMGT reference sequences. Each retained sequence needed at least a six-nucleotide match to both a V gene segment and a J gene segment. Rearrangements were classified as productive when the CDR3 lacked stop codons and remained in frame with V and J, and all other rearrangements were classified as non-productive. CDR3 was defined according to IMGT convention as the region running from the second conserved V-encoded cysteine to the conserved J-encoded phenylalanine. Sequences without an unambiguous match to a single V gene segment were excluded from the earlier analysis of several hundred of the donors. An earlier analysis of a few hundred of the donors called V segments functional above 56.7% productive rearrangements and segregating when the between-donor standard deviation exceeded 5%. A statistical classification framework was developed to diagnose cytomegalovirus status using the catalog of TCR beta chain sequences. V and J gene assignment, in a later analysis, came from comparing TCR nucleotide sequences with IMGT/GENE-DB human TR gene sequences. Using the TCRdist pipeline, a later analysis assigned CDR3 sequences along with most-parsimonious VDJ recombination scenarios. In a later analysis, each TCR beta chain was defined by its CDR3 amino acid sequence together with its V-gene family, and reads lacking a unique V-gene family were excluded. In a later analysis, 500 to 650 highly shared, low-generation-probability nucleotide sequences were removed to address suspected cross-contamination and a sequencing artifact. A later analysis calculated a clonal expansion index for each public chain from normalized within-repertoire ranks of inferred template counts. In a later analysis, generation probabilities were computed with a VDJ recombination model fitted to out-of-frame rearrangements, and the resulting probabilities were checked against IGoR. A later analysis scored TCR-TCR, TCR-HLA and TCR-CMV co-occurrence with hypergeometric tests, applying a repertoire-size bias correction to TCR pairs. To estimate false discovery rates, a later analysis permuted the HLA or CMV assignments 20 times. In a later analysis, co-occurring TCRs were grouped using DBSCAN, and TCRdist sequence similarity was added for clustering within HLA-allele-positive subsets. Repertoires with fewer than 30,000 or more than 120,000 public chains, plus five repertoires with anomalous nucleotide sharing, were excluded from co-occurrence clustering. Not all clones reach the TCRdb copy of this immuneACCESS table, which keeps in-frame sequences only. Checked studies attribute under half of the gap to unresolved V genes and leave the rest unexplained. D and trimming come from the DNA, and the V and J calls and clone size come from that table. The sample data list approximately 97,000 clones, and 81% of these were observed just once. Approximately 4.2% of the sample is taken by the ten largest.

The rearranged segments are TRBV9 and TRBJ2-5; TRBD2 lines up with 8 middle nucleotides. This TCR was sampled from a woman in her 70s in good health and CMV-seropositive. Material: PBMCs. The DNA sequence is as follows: TGTGCCAGCAGCGTAGGGGGTAGCGGGGTACAAGAGACCCAGTACTTC. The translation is CASSVGGSGVQETQYF.